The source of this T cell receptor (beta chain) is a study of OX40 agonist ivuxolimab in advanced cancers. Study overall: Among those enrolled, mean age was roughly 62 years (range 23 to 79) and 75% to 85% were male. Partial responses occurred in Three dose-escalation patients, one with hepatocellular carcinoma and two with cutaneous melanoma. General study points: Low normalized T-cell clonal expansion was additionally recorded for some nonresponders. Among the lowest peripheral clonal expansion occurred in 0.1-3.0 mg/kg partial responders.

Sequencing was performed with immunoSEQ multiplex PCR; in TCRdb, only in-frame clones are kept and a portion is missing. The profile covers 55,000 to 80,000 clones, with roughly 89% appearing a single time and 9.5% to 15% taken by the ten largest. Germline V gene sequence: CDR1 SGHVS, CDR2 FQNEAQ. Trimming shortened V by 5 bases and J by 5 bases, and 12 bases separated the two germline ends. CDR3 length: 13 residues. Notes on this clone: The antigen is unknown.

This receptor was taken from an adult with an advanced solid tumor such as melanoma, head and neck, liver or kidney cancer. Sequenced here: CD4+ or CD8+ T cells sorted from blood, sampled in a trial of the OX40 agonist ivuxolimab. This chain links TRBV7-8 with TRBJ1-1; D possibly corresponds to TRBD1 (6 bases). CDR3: CASSKGGLTEAFF. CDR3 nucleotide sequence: TGTGCCAGCAGCAAGGGGGGGCTGACTGAAGCTTTCTTT.